This entry lists 13 T cell receptor beta chains sequenced from one sample in a study of cytomegalovirus exposure and HLA in healthy donors. This table comes from immunoSEQ multiplex PCR, and its TCRdb copy is limited to in-frame clones, with some not included. The sample shows around 150,000 clones, around 90% of them seen only once. What was sequenced was PBMCs. The source is a woman aged 18-35 years in good health and CMV-seropositive.

This clone occurred once. The J gene is TRBJ2-3, the V gene TRBV5-1; 11 bases align to TRBD2. Germline-derived CDR1 and CDR2 are SGHRS and YFSETQ. V shed 0 bases and J 5 bases; nucleotides not matched to a gene: 5. The CDR3 consists of 16 residues. The CDR3 here is CASSLAGLAGGDTQYF. The DNA of the CDR3 is TGCGCCAGCAGCTTGGCCGGGCTAGCGGGAGGAGATACGCAGTATTTT.

This sequence joins TRBV5-6 and TRBJ2-1; 14 nucleotides agree with TRBD2. This CDR3 is 14 amino acids long. Germline V gene sequence: CDR1 SGHDT, CDR2 YYEEEE. With V trimmed by 4 bases and J by 9 bases, 3 bases remained unmatched. CDR3 coding DNA: TGTGCCAGCAGCGTGGGACTAGCGGGAGCTGAGCAGTTCTTC. Its translation: CASSVGLAGAEQFF.

Regarding this clone: A read error may produce the germline difference seen at one junction end. This sequence joins TRBV29-1 and TRBJ1-4, with D possibly being TRBD1 (5 bases). The CDR3 is 16 residues long. CDR1 is SQVTM, CDR2 ANQGSEA, per germline. CDR3 sequence reads: CSVEGPGRATNEKLFF. DNA of the CDR3: TGCAGCGTAGAAGGGCCAGGGCGAGCAACTAATGAAAAACTGTTTTTT.

The chain carries TRBV27 and TRBJ1-3; D remains ambiguous. In germline, CDR1 is MNHEY, CDR2 SMNVEV (reference sequence). The CDR3 spans 13 residues. The V and J ends lost 6 bases and 2 bases respectively, with 8 bases between them. The CDR3 coding sequence is TGTGCCAGCAGCCGGACTCCTGGAAACACCATATATTTT. This gives the protein CASSRTPGNTIYF.

This chain connects TRBV5-6 to TRBJ2-5; the D gene is possibly TRBD1 (6 bases). The CDR3 covers 14 residues. Per the germline V gene, CDR1 is SGHDT and CDR2 is YYEEEE. V was shortened by 3 bases and J by 3 bases, with 12 bases between the two germline ends. The CDR3 is CASSSPQGEETQYF. CDR3 DNA sequence: TGTGCCAGCAGCTCACCACAGGGAGAAGAGACCCAGTACTTC.

The chain couples TRBV5-4 to TRBJ1-1; TRBD1 matches at 10 bases. CDR3 length equals 14 residues. The germline gives CDR1 SGHNT, CDR2 YYREEE (reference sequence). Trimming removed 4 bases from V and 6 bases from J; junction bases left unmatched: 6. Here the CDR3 reads CASSLRQGAPEAFF. CDR3 sequence (DNA): TGTGCCAGCAGCCTAAGACAGGGGGCCCCTGAAGCTTTCTTT.

This clone occurred a few times. The CDR3 DNA follows: TGTGCCAGCAGCTTAGGCGGGAGGAACTACAATGAGCAGTTCTTC. It yields the protein CASSLGGRNYNEQFF. V is TRBV7-2 and J is TRBJ2-1, with 8 nucleotides matching TRBD2. CDR3 length: 15 amino acids. The V and J ends lost 1 base and 3 bases, in that order; junction bases with no gene match: 2. Germline V gene data show CDR1 as SGHTA and CDR2 as FQGNSA. Based on the CDR3 plus reference TRBV7-2 and TRBJ2-1, the full variable domain is GAGVSQSPSNKVTEKGKDVELRCDPISGHTALYWYRQSLGQGLEFLIYFQGNSAPDKSGLPSDRFSAERTGGSVSTLTIQRTQQEDSAVYLCASSLGGRNYNEQFFGPGTRLTVL.

The J gene is TRBJ2-2, the V gene TRBV30; 7 nucleotides agree with TRBD1. The trim removed 4 bases at V and 2 bases at J, leaving 7 bases unmatched. CDR3 length: 15 residues. From germline, CDR1 is GTSNPN and CDR2 SVGIG (reference sequence). The chain's CDR3 is CAWNFGTANTGELFF. The CDR3 DNA reads TGTGCCTGGAATTTCGGGACAGCAAACACCGGGGAGCTGTTTTTT.

The chain joins TRBV28 to TRBJ2-7; no reliable D call. Trimming took off 4 bases at V and 2 bases at J, with 12 bases between the two ends. The CDR3 extends over 14 amino acids. Germline CDR1 is MDHEN and CDR2 is SYDVKM. As DNA, the CDR3 is TGTGCCAGCAGTTCCCTCGGAGCGACCTACGAGCAGTACTTC. This sequence encodes CASSSLGATYEQYF.

The V call is TRBV6-6, the J call TRBJ2-7, with 7 bases lining up with TRBD2. The germline V gene encodes CDR1 MNHNY and CDR2 SVGAGI (reference sequence). Germline trimming cut 1 base from V and 2 bases from J; bases unmatched to any gene: 5. There are 15 residues in the CDR3. The CDR3 spells CASSYWERDPYEQYF. CDR3 bases: TGTGCCAGCAGTTACTGGGAGCGGGACCCCTACGAGCAGTACTTC.

The chain uses TRBV9 and TRBJ2-3; D might be TRBD2 (5 bases). Between the trimmed V and J ends, which lost 3 bases and 3 bases, there was a span of 11 bases. In germline, CDR1 is SGDLS, CDR2 YYNGEE. There are 14 residues in the CDR3. The CDR3 loop is CASSDPAETDTQYF. The CDR3, as DNA: TGTGCCAGCAGCGATCCAGCGGAAACAGATACGCAGTATTTT.

V gene TRBV5-1 combines with J gene TRBJ2-7; 8 nucleotides line up with TRBD1. V lost 2 bases and J lost 5; bases outside the gene matches: 12. CDR3 size: 16 residues. Germline loops: CDR1 SGHRS, CDR2 YFSETQ. CDR3 sequence reads: CASSFDGQGSSDEQYF. The CDR3 DNA follows: TGCGCCAGCAGCTTTGACGGACAGGGTTCAAGTGACGAGCAGTACTTC.

The V and J genes are TRBV11-2 and TRBJ1-1, with 7 nucleotides matching TRBD1. The germline V gene encodes CDR1 SGHAT and CDR2 FQNNGV. V shed 3 bases and J 1 base; nucleotides not matched to a gene: 2. This CDR3 has 14 amino acids. The CDR3 nucleotides are TGTGCCAGCAGCTTTCGGACAGGGAACACTGAAGCTTTCTTT. It codes for CASSFRTGNTEAFF.